This TCR beta chain was observed in a study of T cell repertoires in cytomegalovirus infection. Across the whole study: Indications came from public TCR beta signatures; they pointed to CMV infection and to a matching HLA type.

TCRdb processed the reads anew with MiXCR; each CDR3 protein has one entry. The data hold a few hundred thousand distinct CDR3 sequences, with over 15% observed a single time. Germline V CDR1 and CDR2: DFQATT, SNEGSKA (reference sequence). Germline trimming cut 4 bases from V and 9 bases from J; bases unmatched to any gene: 7. The CDR3 spans 13 residues. This receptor was obtained from a human donor in good health (CMV status not recorded). Some clones in this sample may be carry-over from other donors' samples. Sequencing used CD8+ T cells from PBMCs. V is TRBV20-1 and J is TRBJ2-1; TRBD1 matches 9 bases. The CDR3 DNA follows: TGCAGTGCTACGGACAGGGGTCGGGGTGAGCAGTTCTTC. Translation: CSATDRGRGEQFF.